This T cell receptor (beta chain) was sequenced for a study of blood T cell repertoires in COVID-19. Across the study: Spain, Italy and the United States supplied samples that represented acute and convalescent COVID-19. The analysed material was cDNA or gDNA that came from T cells, B-cell-depleted T cells, or PBMCs.

Between the trimmed V and J ends, which lost 3 bases and 9 bases, there was a span of 12 bases. This CDR3 spans 14 amino acids. The V gene's germline CDR1 is KGHSH and CDR2 LQKENI. Some clones are missing from TCRdb's copy, which holds only in-frame ones; the method was immunoSEQ multiplex PCR. The repertoire has some 120,000 clones, around 82% of them found once; the top ten carry about 15%. During active infection, Seattle patients enrolled and were then monitored through disease. Sample: peripheral blood. The rearrangement links TRBV18 to TRBJ1-6; D may be TRBD1 (5 bases). The source is a man in his thirties or forties with COVID-19, enrolled during active disease. The CDR3 here is CASSPAGRSSPLHF. In DNA form, the CDR3 reads TGTGCCAGCTCACCCGCAGGGCGTAGTTCACCCCTCCACTTT.